This T cell receptor (beta chain) was observed in a study of shared clonotypes between healthy human individuals. Sequenced by immunoSEQ multiplex PCR; TCRdb stores in-frame clones only, minus some. Among about 2.3 million clones, approximately 93% were seen once, and the ten largest hold 0.35% to 0.45%. Per germline, CDR1 SGHVS and CDR2 FQNEAQ. The CDR3 has 12 amino acids. Trimming shortened V by 5 bases and J by 8 bases, and 11 bases separated the two germline ends. The specimen was naive CD4+ T cells from PBMCs. Indicated subset: CD45RA+ positively selected. The chain carries TRBV7-8 and TRBJ2-3, with a possible D match to TRBD2 (6 bases). This TCR was sampled from a man between 18 and 35 years old in good health. Some clones in this sample may be carry-over from other donors' samples. Written as DNA, the CDR3 is TGTGCCAGCAGCCCGGGGCGGGGTACGCAGTATTTT. This translates into CASSPGRGTQYF.